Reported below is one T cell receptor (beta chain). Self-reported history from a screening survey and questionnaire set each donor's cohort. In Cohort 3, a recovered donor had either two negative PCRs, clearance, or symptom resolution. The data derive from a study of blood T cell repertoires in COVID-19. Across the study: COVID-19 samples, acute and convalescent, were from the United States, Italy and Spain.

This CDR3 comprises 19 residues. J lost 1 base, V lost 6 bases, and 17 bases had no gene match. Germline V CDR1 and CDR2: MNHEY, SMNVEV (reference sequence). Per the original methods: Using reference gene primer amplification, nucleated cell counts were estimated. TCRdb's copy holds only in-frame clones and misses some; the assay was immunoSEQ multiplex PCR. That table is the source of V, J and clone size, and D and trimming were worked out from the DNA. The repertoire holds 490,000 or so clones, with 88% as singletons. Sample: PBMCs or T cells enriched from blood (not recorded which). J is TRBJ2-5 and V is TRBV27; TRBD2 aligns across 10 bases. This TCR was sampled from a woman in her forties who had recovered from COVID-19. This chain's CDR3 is CASSQSVLLAGVGQETQYF. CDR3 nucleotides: TGTGCCAGCAGCCAAAGCGTCCTGCTAGCGGGAGTAGGCCAAGAGACCCAGTACTTC.